This T cell receptor beta chain was profiled in a study of blood T cells in healthy people across ages. The CDR3 is 14 amino acids. Trimming took off 5 bases at V and 6 bases at J, with 17 bases between the two ends. Germline CDR1 SEHNR, CDR2 FQNEAQ (reference sequence). This clonotype was seen only a few times. The antigen is undetermined. With each sample, at least 5 micrograms of total RNA were extracted. Study outcomes and limitations: Higher diversity, along with more naive CD4+ cells, distinguished long-lived donors from aged donors.

Alongside a J-beta primer mix, a sample-barcoded 5' primer served in a second PCR lasting about 6 to 11 cycles. TCRdb re-analysed the 5' RACE reads in MiXCR, keeping a single row per CDR3 protein. The sample has roughly 700,000 distinct CDR3 sequences, roughly 25% seen once; the top ten hold 9.4%. This same sample was also part of a study on T cells of mothers and their children. That report adds: The authors used all extracted RNA for cDNA synthesis, at roughly 1.5 ug per 15 ul.

The chain links TRBV7-9 to TRBJ2-7; tentative D call: TRBD1 (6 bases). The sample taken for sequencing was blood. The TCR sequence derives from a boy between 10 and 17 years old in good health. This chain's CDR3 is CASSLPGQRTEQYF. CDR3 bases: TGTGCCAGCAGCCTACCGGGACAAAGGACCGAGCAGTACTTC.